These 10 T cell receptor beta chains originate from one sample sequenced in a study of T cell responses to AZD1222 COVID-19 vaccine. Sequenced by immunoSEQ multiplex PCR; TCRdb stores in-frame clones only, minus some. In the table there are about 66,000 clones, over 60% of which are singletons. The sample consisted of peripheral blood, taken 28 days after the second AZD1222 dose. These receptor sequences come from an adult who received the AZD1222 COVID-19 vaccine.

The V call is TRBV18, the J call TRBJ1-5, with TRBD1 matching 7 bases. Germline V gives CDR1 KGHSH, CDR2 LQKENI. The CDR3 runs to 16 residues. V shed 3 bases and J 3 bases; nucleotides not matched to a gene: 8. The CDR3 loop is CASSPMGQIPNQPQHF. The CDR3 DNA reads TGTGCCAGCTCACCTATGGGACAGATTCCCAATCAGCCCCAGCATTTT. Based on the CDR3 plus reference TRBV18 and TRBJ1-5, the full variable domain is NAGVMQNPRHLVRRRGQEARLRCSPMKGHSHVYWYRQLPEEGLKFMVYLQKENIIDESGMPKERFSAEFPKEGPSILRIQQVVRGDSAAYFCASSPMGQIPNQPQHFGDGTRLSIL.

This clone appeared once. J is TRBJ1-3 and V is TRBV7-9; a possible D gene is TRBD1 (6 bases). CDR3 length: 14 amino acids. The V end lost 6 bases, the J end lost 4 bases, and 13 bases lay between the germline ends. CDR1 SEHNR and CDR2 FQNEAQ come from the germline V gene (reference sequence). CDR3: CASRSQGLGNTIYF. Here the CDR3 DNA reads TGTGCCAGCAGATCACAGGGTTTGGGAAACACCATATATTTT. Full variable domain (missing parts from reference TRBV7-9 and TRBJ1-3): DTGVSQNPRHKITKRGQNVTFRCDPISEHNRLYWYRQTLGQGPEFLTYFQNEAQLEKSRLLSDRFSAERPKGSFSTLEIQRTEQGDSAMYLCASRSQGLGNTIYFGEGSWLTVV.

This chain links TRBV19 with TRBJ1-1, with TRBD1 as a possible D gene (6 bases). The CDR3 loop spans 14 amino acids. Germline loops: CDR1 LNHDA, CDR2 SQIVND (reference sequence). Trimming removed 1 base from V and 5 bases from J, with 11 bases in between. CDR3 DNA: TGTGCCAGTAGTATAGGGCAGGGGAGGACTGAAGCTTTCTTT. It yields the protein CASSIGQGRTEAFF.

V gene TRBV6-5 combines with J gene TRBJ2-4; 8 nucleotides line up with TRBD1. Germline V gives CDR1 MNHEY, CDR2 SVGAGI. The ends lost 5 bases at V and 8 bases at J; junction bases unmatched: 8. The CDR3 is 14 amino acids. CDR3 sequence reads: CASSNGQGVDIQYF. The CDR3 DNA follows: TGTGCCAGCAGTAATGGACAGGGTGTAGACATTCAGTACTTC.

The chain joins TRBV11-3 to TRBJ2-2; 7 positions match TRBD1. Germline values: CDR1 SGHNT, CDR2 YENEEA. The CDR3 sequence is 17 residues long. J was trimmed by 6 bases and V by 1 base; bases with no gene match: 11. The CDR3 loop is CASSLGGDRARPGELFF. The CDR3 DNA reads as TGTGCCAGCAGCTTAGGAGGTGACAGGGCGAGACCCGGGGAGCTGTTTTTT.

This rearrangement joins TRBV2 to TRBJ2-7; D not resolved. Germline CDR1 and CDR2: SNHLY and FYNNEI. Trimming pared 3 bases from V and 3 bases from J, leaving 0 bases between. The CDR3 sequence is 10 residues long. The CDR3 spells CASSDYEQYF. The CDR3 DNA follows: TGTGCCAGCAGTGACTACGAGCAGTACTTC.

The J gene is TRBJ1-2, the V gene TRBV12-3 or TRBV12-4; a possible D gene is TRBD1 (5 bases). The V end was cut by 3 bases, the J end by 8 bases, with 13 bases between. The CDR3 contains 13 residues. The CDR3 nucleotides are TGTGCCAGCAGTTTTTGGGGGAGTGGAGGCTACACCTTC. This sequence encodes CASSFWGSGGYTF.

The rearrangement joins TRBV10-3 to TRBJ1-1; 7 bases are shared with TRBD1. Germline V gene data show CDR1 as ENHRY and CDR2 as SYGVKD. This CDR3 region has 17 residues. V lost 0 bases to trimming and J lost 1 base; unmatched junction nucleotides: 8. The CDR3 DNA reads as TGTGCCATCAGTGAGTCGACAGGGAGGGGGACGAACACTGAAGCTTTCTTT. It encodes CAISESTGRGTNTEAFF.

The J gene is TRBJ1-2, the V gene TRBV18; D perhaps matches TRBD1 (5 bases). Trimming left V 3 bases short and J 6 bases short, with 11 bases between. The CDR3 runs to 13 residues. CDR1 is KGHSH and CDR2 is LQKENI in the germline V gene. CDR3 loop: CASSPRREDGYTF. The DNA of the CDR3 is TGTGCCAGCTCACCGCGCAGGGAGGATGGCTACACCTTC.

The rearrangement joins TRBV12-5 to TRBJ2-3, with TRBD1 identical over 9 bases. Germline assignment: CDR1 LGHNT and CDR2 FRNRAP. V was clipped by 1 base and J by 2 bases; unmatched bases: 1. The CDR3 sequence is 15 residues long. CDR3 loop: CASGLGQGDTDTQYF. The CDR3, as DNA: TGTGCTAGTGGTTTGGGACAGGGGGACACAGATACGCAGTATTTT.